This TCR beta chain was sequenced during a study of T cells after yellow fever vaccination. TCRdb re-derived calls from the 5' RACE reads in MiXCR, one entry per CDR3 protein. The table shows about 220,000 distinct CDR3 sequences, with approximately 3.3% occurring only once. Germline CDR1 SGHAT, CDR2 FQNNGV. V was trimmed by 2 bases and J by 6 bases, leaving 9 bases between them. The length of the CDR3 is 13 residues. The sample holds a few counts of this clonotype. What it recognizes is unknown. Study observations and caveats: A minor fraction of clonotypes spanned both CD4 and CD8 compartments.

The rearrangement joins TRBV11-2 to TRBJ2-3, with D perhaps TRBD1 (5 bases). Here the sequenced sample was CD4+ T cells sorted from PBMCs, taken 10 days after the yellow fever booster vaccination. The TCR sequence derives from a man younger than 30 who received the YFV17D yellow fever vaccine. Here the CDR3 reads CASSLLTADTQYF. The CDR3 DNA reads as TGTGCCAGCAGCTTACTGACAGCCGATACGCAGTATTTT.